The clone carrying this TCR beta chain was counted only a few times. Its antigen remains unknown. TCRbeta library construction was performed incorporating unique molecular identifiers. TCRdb fed the PCR reads into MiXCR, producing one record per CDR3 protein. The sample has roughly 98,000 distinct CDR3 sequences, about 16% seen once. This sample stems from a study of T-cell reconstitution after alpha-beta-depleted transplantation in children. Study-wide points: Where some patients showed high TCRbeta diversity at day 60, it came from recipient T cells and thymic progenitors that had survived. The authors attributed T-cell counts and diversity one year after transplant mostly to newly produced T cells. Expanded graft clones numbering several hundred reportedly gave rise to alpha-beta T cells about two months after transplant.

The V gene lost 4 bases and the J gene lost 2 bases, with 17 bases spanning the gap. CDR1 is SEHNR and CDR2 is FQNEAQ in the germline V gene (reference sequence). The CDR3 has 17 amino acids. Sequenced here: PBMCs, mostly from graft donor cells, sampled 180 days after TCRalphabeta/CD19-depleted stem cell transplant. This sequence was found in a male patient under 10 years old who had a stem cell transplant for acute lymphoblastic leukemia, so the T cells may come from the graft donor. The V and J genes are TRBV7-9 and TRBJ2-2, with D perhaps matching TRBD2 (5 bases). The CDR3 sequence: CASSSRAADSNTGELFF. CDR3 DNA: TGTGCCAGCAGCTCCCGTGCAGCGGACTCCAACACCGGGGAGCTGTTTTTT.